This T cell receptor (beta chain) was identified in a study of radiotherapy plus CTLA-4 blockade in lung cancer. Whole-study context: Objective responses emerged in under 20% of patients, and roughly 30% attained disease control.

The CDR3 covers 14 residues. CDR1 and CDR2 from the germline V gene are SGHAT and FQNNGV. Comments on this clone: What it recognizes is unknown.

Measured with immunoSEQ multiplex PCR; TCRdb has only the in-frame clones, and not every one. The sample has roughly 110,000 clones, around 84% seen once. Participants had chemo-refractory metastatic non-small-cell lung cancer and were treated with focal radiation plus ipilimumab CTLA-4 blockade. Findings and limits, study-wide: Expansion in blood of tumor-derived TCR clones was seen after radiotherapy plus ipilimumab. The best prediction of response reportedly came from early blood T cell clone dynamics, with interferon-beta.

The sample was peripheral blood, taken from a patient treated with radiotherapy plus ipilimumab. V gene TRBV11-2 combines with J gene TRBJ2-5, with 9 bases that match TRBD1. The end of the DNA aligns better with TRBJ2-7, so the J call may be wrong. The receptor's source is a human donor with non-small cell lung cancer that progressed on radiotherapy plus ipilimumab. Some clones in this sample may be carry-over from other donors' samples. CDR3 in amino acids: CASSPRDREYEQYF. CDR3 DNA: TGTGCCAGCAGCCCCCGGGACAGGGAATACGAGCAGTACTTC.